This T cell receptor (beta chain) originates from a study of blood T cell repertoires in COVID-19. This clone occurred many times. Only in-frame clones appear in the TCRdb table, and some are missing; sequencing was by immunoSEQ multiplex PCR. The data hold about 210,000 clones, with less than 85% observed a single time. The V gene's germline CDR1 is MNHEY and CDR2 SVGAGI. The CDR3 loop spans 14 amino acids. The ends lost 8 bases at V and 5 bases at J; junction bases unmatched: 8. The chain carries TRBV6-5 and TRBJ2-7; 11 bases are a match to TRBD2. The sequenced material came from peripheral blood. The clonotype was recovered from a woman aged 70-85 years with acute or convalescent COVID-19. CDR3 sequence: CASRRLAGSNEQYF. The CDR3 DNA follows: TGTGCCAGCCGCCGACTAGCGGGGTCCAACGAGCAGTACTTC.